Below, one TCR beta chain is given with its context. Its specificity is not known. Assay: immunoSEQ multiplex PCR; the TCRdb copy retains only in-frame clones and omits some. The sample carries around 70,000 clones, roughly 88% recorded once. The record originates from a study of OX40 agonist ivuxolimab in advanced cancers. Notes on the study in general: Fewer expanded clones were found on average in CD4+ than in CD8+ T cells.

Trimming took 7 bases from V and 5 from J; bases not matched to a gene: 2. The CDR3 has 13 residues. Germline assignment: CDR1 LNHDA and CDR2 SQIVND (reference sequence). Baseline was the first blood sampling point, followed by cycle 4 day 1 and cycle 7 day 1. The source was CD4+ or CD8+ T cells sorted from blood, collected in a trial of the OX40 agonist ivuxolimab. This TCR came from an adult with an advanced solid tumor such as melanoma, head and neck, liver or kidney cancer. This sequence joins TRBV19 and TRBJ2-2; TRBD2 aligns across 9 bases. CDR3 protein: CASNLAGTGELFF. The CDR3 DNA is TGTGCCAGTAACCTAGCGGGAACCGGGGAGCTGTTTTTT.